The 20 T cell receptor beta chains presented below share a single source sample, sequenced in a study of shared clonotypes between healthy human individuals. Measured with immunoSEQ multiplex PCR; TCRdb has only the in-frame clones, and not every one. The sample comprises about 380,000 clones, approximately 96% of which are singletons, and around 0.3% rests with the top ten. The specimen sequenced was memory CD8+ T cells sorted from blood. Specified subset: CD45RO+ cells pooled with CCR7-negative TemRA cells. The source is a man aged 30 to 45 in good health.

The chain employs TRBV5-5 and TRBJ2-3; D unresolved. The V and J ends lost 1 base and 6 bases respectively, with 6 bases between them. CDR3 length: 12 amino acids. Per germline, CDR1 SGHKS and CDR2 YYEKEE (reference sequence). The CDR3 DNA follows: TGTGCCAGCAGCTTGTTTACGGATACGCAGTATTTT. Translating it yields CASSLFTDTQYF.

This sequence joins TRBV30 and TRBJ2-3, with 11 bases lining up with TRBD2. Germline V gives CDR1 GTSNPN, CDR2 SVGIG (reference sequence). The J segment lost 3 bases and the V segment lost 1 base, leaving 6 bases of the junction unmatched. The CDR3 consists of 16 residues. The CDR3 region is CAWSGSTSGITDTQYF. CDR3 in DNA: TGTGCCTGGAGTGGATCGACTAGCGGGATTACAGATACGCAGTATTTT. Full variable domain (missing parts from reference TRBV30 and TRBJ2-3): SQTIHQWPATLVQPVGSPLSLECTVEGTSNPNLYWYRQAAGRGLQLLFYSVGIGQISSEVPQNLSASRPQDRQFILSSKKLLLSDSGFYLCAWSGSTSGITDTQYFGPGTRLTVL.

This chain uses TRBV28 with TRBJ2-3; maybe TRBD1 (6 bases). This CDR3 contains 21 residues. The germline CDR1 and CDR2 sequences are MDHEN and SYDVKM. Trimming removed 2 bases at V and 2 bases at J, with 29 bases between. This CDR3 is CASSLRINREPGRAFTDTQYF. Here the CDR3 DNA reads TGTGCCAGCAGTTTAAGGATTAACAGGGAACCGGGACGAGCCTTCACAGATACGCAGTATTTT. Looking up the rest from reference TRBV28 and TRBJ2-3 gives the full variable domain: DVKVTQSSRYLVKRTGEKVFLECVQDMDHENMFWYRQDPGLGLRLIYFSYDVKMKEKGDIPEGYSVSREKKERFSLILESASTNQTSMYLCASSLRINREPGRAFTDTQYFGPGTRLTVL.

The CDR3 DNA follows: TGTGCCAGCAGTAGCACAGATACGCAGTATTTT. Translating gives CASSSTDTQYF. V is TRBV5-6 and J is TRBJ2-3; D is uncertain. The ends were cut back, 5 bases at V and 0 bases at J, with 1 base in the middle. The CDR3 contains 11 residues. Germline CDR1 and CDR2: SGHDT and YYEEEE.

This chain connects TRBV5-8 to TRBJ2-1, with D tentatively TRBD2 (5 bases). Germline V gene lookup returns CDR1 SGHTS and CDR2 YDEGEE. V was cut by 4 bases and J by 9 bases, with 14 bases left in between. This CDR3 is built from 13 residues. The CDR3 coding sequence is TGTGCCAGCAGCCCAACATACGCGGGTGAGCAGTTCTTC. Translating gives CASSPTYAGEQFF.

The V call is TRBV28, the J call TRBJ2-7, with 8 bases identical to TRBD2. The V segment lost 3 bases and the J segment 1 base; nucleotides outside the gene matches: 2. Germline lookup yields CDR1 MDHEN and CDR2 SYDVKM. CDR3 length equals 14 residues. CDR3 sequence reads: CASSLASGSYEQYF. In DNA form, the CDR3 reads TGTGCCAGCAGTTTGGCTAGCGGGTCCTACGAGCAGTACTTC. The entire variable domain, with the rest obtained from reference TRBV28 and TRBJ2-7, is as follows: DVKVTQSSRYLVKRTGEKVFLECVQDMDHENMFWYRQDPGLGLRLIYFSYDVKMKEKGDIPEGYSVSREKKERFSLILESASTNQTSMYLCASSLASGSYEQYFGPGTRLTVT.

The chain combines TRBV10-3 with TRBJ2-5; D gene unclear. The length of the CDR3 is 17 residues. CDR1 is ENHRY and CDR2 is SYGVKD in the germline V gene. Trimming removed 0 bases at V and 0 bases at J, with 14 bases between. CDR3 protein: CAISESSAKLYQETQYF. Here the CDR3 DNA reads TGTGCCATCAGTGAGTCGTCAGCGAAGTTGTACCAAGAGACCCAGTACTTC.

CDR3 in amino acids: CASSVTPTEAFF. The CDR3 region has the DNA TGTGCCAGCAGTGTGACCCCCACTGAAGCTTTCTTT. The chain employs TRBV6-1 and TRBJ1-1; D uncertain. Germline loops: CDR1 MNHNS, CDR2 SASEGT. The V and J ends lost 4 bases and 4 bases respectively, with 7 bases between them. The CDR3 has 12 residues.

J is TRBJ2-2 and V is TRBV4-1; D not resolved. CDR1 is MGHRA, CDR2 YSYEKL, per germline. Trimming stripped 1 base from V and 5 bases from J, with 8 bases between. This CDR3 comprises 14 residues. CDR3 loop: CASSQGLQTGELFF. The DNA of the CDR3 is TGCGCCAGCAGCCAAGGGCTTCAGACCGGGGAGCTGTTTTTT.

The V gene is TRBV28, the J gene TRBJ1-2; 8 bases match TRBD1. V lost 5 bases and J lost 4; bases outside the gene matches: 9. Per the germline V gene, CDR1 is MDHEN and CDR2 is SYDVKM. The CDR3 length is 15 residues. CDR3 residues: CASSLKYRGAYGYTF. The DNA of the CDR3 is TGTGCCAGCAGTCTCAAATACAGGGGGGCCTATGGCTACACCTTC.

The genes are TRBV2 and TRBJ1-5; tentatively, D is TRBD1 (6 bases). Per the germline V gene, CDR1 is SNHLY and CDR2 is FYNNEI. The CDR3 loop spans 17 amino acids. The V and J ends lost 2 bases and 0 bases respectively, with 14 bases between them. CDR3 amino acids: CASSESLDRSSNQPQHF. The CDR3 DNA is TGTGCCAGCAGTGAATCACTGGACAGATCTAGCAATCAGCCCCAGCATTTT.

This rearrangement joins TRBV10-1 to TRBJ2-3; D remains ambiguous. Trimming cost V 5 bases and J 0 bases, with 12 bases left between them. The germline gives CDR1 WNHNN, CDR2 SYGVQD (reference sequence). This CDR3 comprises 15 residues. The CDR3 is CASSKADPSTDTQYF. The CDR3 DNA reads TGCGCCAGCAGTAAGGCGGATCCTAGCACAGATACGCAGTATTTT.

V is TRBV7-6 and J is TRBJ2-1; D is possibly TRBD1 or TRBD2 (5 bases each). Germline CDR1 and CDR2: SGHVS and FNYEAQ. The CDR3 totals 16 residues. V was pared by 3 bases and J by 2 bases, with 14 bases between. The CDR3 DNA is TGTGCCAGCAGCTTGGGGCGGGTAATCGCCTACAATGAGCAGTTCTTC. It specifies CASSLGRVIAYNEQFF.

The V and J genes are TRBV29-1 and TRBJ2-3; TRBD2 matches 11 bases. Germline V CDR1 and CDR2: SQVTM, ANQGSEA. Losses at the gene ends were 8 bases for V and 3 bases for J; bases not matched to a gene: 4. This CDR3 comprises 13 residues. CDR3 loop: CSFSGRGTDTQYF. For the CDR3, the DNA is TGCAGCTTTAGCGGGAGGGGAACAGATACGCAGTATTTT.

This chain links TRBV29-1 with TRBJ2-7, with 11 bases that match TRBD1. With 7 bases clipped from V and 5 bases from J, the junction kept 13 bases outside the gene matches. The CDR3 totals 15 residues. Germline V gene data show CDR1 as SQVTM and CDR2 as ANQGSEA. CDR3 DNA sequence: TGCAGCGGCGCGGGGGACAGGGGGGACGAAGACGAGCAGTACTTC. It encodes CSGAGDRGDEDEQYF.

The V and J genes are TRBV19 and TRBJ1-1; 8 bases match TRBD1. The CDR3 runs to 15 residues. Germline CDR1 and CDR2: LNHDA and SQIVND (reference sequence). V lost 11 bases to trimming and J lost 1 base; unmatched junction nucleotides: 12. The CDR3, as DNA: TGTGCCGCCAGGGGGCGGGGTCGTAGGAACACTGAAGCTTTCTTT. It codes for CAARGRGRRNTEAFF.

The chain combines TRBV10-3 with TRBJ2-5; D ambiguous. The CDR3 covers 13 residues. Per germline, CDR1 ENHRY and CDR2 SYGVKD. Trimming removed 3 bases at V and 5 bases at J, with 10 bases between. The CDR3 loop reads CAISELRSETQYF. CDR3 nucleotide sequence: TGTGCCATCAGTGAATTAAGGTCTGAGACCCAGTACTTC.

The V call is TRBV5-1, the J call TRBJ2-7; 8 bases match TRBD1. The V gene's germline CDR1 is SGHRS and CDR2 YFSETQ. J lost 5 bases, V lost 6 bases, and 13 bases had no gene match. The CDR3 runs to 15 residues. The CDR3 reads CASNPGGLWSDEQYF. CDR3 nucleotides: TGCGCCAGCAACCCAGGGGGCTTGTGGAGCGACGAGCAGTACTTC. Full variable domain (remainder filled in from reference TRBV5-1 and TRBJ2-7): KAGVTQTPRYLIKTRGQQVTLSCSPISGHRSVSWYQQTPGQGLQFLFEYFSETQRNKGNFPGRFSGRQFSNSRSEMNVSTLELGDSALYLCASNPGGLWSDEQYFGPGTRLTVT.

Here the CDR3 reads CASSLPIRDRAISGANVLTF. As DNA, the CDR3 is TGCGCCAGCAGCTTGCCAATCCGGGACAGAGCAATCTCTGGGGCCAACGTCCTGACTTTC. V gene TRBV5-1 combines with J gene TRBJ2-6; 7 bases are a match to TRBD1. This CDR3 spans 20 amino acids. CDR1 is SGHRS, CDR2 YFSETQ, per germline. V lost 1 base and J lost 0; bases outside the gene matches: 13. The complete variable domain, with remaining parts taken from reference TRBV5-1 and TRBJ2-6, reads KAGVTQTPRYLIKTRGQQVTLSCSPISGHRSVSWYQQTPGQGLQFLFEYFSETQRNKGNFPGRFSGRQFSNSRSEMNVSTLELGDSALYLCASSLPIRDRAISGANVLTFGAGSRLTVL.

The J gene is TRBJ2-3, the V gene TRBV7-2; D not certain. Trimming left V 1 base short and J 6 bases short, with 5 bases between. Per the germline V gene, CDR1 is SGHTA and CDR2 is FQGNSA. This CDR3 comprises 12 residues. CDR3 sequence (DNA): TGTGCCAGCAGCTTAGGGGTGGATACGCAGTATTTT. Translating it yields CASSLGVDTQYF.